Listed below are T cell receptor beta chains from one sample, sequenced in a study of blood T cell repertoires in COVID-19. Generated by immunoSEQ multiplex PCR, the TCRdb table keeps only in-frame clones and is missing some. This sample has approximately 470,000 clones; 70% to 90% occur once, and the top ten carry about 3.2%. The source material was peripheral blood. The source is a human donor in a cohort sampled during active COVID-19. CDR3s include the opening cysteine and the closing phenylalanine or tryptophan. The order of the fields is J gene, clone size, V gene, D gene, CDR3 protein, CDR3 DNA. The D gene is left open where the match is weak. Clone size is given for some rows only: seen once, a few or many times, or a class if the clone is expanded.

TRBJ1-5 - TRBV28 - CASSLAGSNQPQHF TGTGCCAGCAGTTTGGCAGGTAGCAATCAGCCCCAGCATTTT
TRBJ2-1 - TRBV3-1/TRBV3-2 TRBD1 CASSHSDRANEQFF TGTGCCAGCAGCCACTCGGACAGGGCCAATGAGCAGTTCTTC
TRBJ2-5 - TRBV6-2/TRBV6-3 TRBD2 CASSYGTSGSGQETQYF TGTGCCAGCAGTTACGGGACTAGCGGGAGTGGCCAAGAGACCCAGTACTTC
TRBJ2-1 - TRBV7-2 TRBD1 CASSWTGGHEQFF TGTGCCAGCAGCTGGACAGGGGGCCATGAGCAGTTCTTC
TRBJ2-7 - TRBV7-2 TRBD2 CASRPQLAGTEQYF TGTGCCAGCAGGCCCCAACTAGCGGGCACCGAGCAGTACTTC
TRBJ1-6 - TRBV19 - CASSVDSSYNSPLHF TGTGCCAGTAGCGTAGACAGCTCCTATAATTCACCCCTCCACTTT
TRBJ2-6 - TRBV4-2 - CASSQDGAGGPSGANVLTF TGTGCCAGCAGCCAAGATGGGGCAGGCGGTCCCTCTGGGGCCAACGTCCTGACTTTC
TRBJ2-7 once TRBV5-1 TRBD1 CASSAWDSWSYEQYF TGCGCCAGCAGCGCGTGGGACAGCTGGTCCTACGAGCAGTACTTC
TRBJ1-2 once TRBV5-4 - CASSLGRTANNYGYTF TGTGCCAGCAGCTTGGGCAGGACAGCAAATAACTATGGCTACACCTTC
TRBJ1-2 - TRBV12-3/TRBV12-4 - CASSPTSSYGYTF TGTGCCAGCAGCCCGACAAGTTCCTATGGCTACACCTTC
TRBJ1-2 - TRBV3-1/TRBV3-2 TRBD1 CASSLGAGGLYGYTF TGTGCCAGCAGCCTAGGGGCAGGGGGCCTATATGGCTACACCTTC
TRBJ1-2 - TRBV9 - CASSTQTANYGYTF TGTGCCAGCAGCACCCAAACAGCTAACTATGGCTACACCTTC
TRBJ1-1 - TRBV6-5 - CASSYSRQDTEAFF TGTGCCAGCAGTTACTCCAGACAGGACACTGAAGCTTTCTTT
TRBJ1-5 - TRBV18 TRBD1 CASSRGQGPASNQPQHF TGTGCCAGCTCCCGGGGACAGGGGCCCGCCAGCAATCAGCCCCAGCATTTT
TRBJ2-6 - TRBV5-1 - CASRPTSTGANVLTF TGCGCCAGCAGGCCTACTAGTACTGGGGCCAACGTCCTGACTTTC
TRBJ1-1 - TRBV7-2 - CASSQEGLGPGTEAFF TGTGCCAGCAGCCAGGAGGGGTTGGGGCCTGGCACTGAAGCTTTCTTT
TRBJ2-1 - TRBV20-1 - CSASGMAGTGDEQFF TGCAGTGCTAGTGGGATGGCGGGAACGGGCGATGAGCAGTTCTTC
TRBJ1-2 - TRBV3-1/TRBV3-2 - CASSQHSAGASPIGYGYTF TGTGCCAGCAGCCAACACTCAGCGGGGGCGTCCCCCATAGGGTATGGCTACACCTTC
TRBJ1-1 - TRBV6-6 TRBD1 CASSLGQGRPTEAFF TGTGCCAGCAGTTTAGGACAGGGGCGTCCCACTGAAGCTTTCTTT
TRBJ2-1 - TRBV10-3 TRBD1 CAIRGQGVNNEQFF TGTGCCATCAGAGGTCAGGGGGTGAACAATGAGCAGTTCTTC
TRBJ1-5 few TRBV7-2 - CASSFRPGGQPQHF TGTGCCAGCAGCTTCCGACCCGGGGGTCAGCCCCAGCATTTT
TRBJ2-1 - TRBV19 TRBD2 CASSRAGGSSYNEQFF TGTGCCAGTTCAAGGGCGGGAGGGAGCTCCTACAATGAGCAGTTCTTC
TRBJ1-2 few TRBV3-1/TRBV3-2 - CASSRVLGGRVYGYTF TGTGCCAGCAGCCGAGTTTTAGGGGGTCGGGTCTATGGCTACACCTTC
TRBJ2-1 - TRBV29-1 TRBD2 CSVWGRADNEQFF TGCAGCGTTTGGGGGAGGGCCGACAATGAGCAGTTCTTC
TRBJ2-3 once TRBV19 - CASRQGQRGTQYF TGTGCCAGTAGGCAAGGACAGAGGGGCACGCAGTATTTT
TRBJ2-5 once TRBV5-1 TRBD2 CASSPGLAGLETQYF TGCGCCAGCAGCCCCGGACTAGCGGGATTAGAGACCCAGTACTTC
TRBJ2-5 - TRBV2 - CASSEDRRKETQYF TGTGCCAGCAGTGAAGATCGGAGGAAAGAGACCCAGTACTTC
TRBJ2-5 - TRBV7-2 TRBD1 CASSGTGTGVETQYF TGTGCCAGCAGCGGCACCGGGACAGGGGTGGAGACCCAGTACTTC
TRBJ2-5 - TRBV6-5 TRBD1 CASRGTGVSETQYF TGTGCCAGCCGCGGGACAGGGGTATCTGAGACCCAGTACTTC
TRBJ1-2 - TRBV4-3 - CASSQDLGVGYGYTF TGCGCCAGCAGCCAAGATTTAGGGGTTGGCTATGGCTACACCTTC
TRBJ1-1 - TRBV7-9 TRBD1 CASRSDRDGTEAFF TGTGCCAGCAGGTCTGACAGGGACGGGACTGAAGCTTTCTTT
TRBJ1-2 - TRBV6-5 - CASRPTGNYGYTF TGTGCCAGCAGGCCAACAGGGAACTATGGCTACACCTTC
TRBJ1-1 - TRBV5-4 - CASSYGGGRTEAFF TGTGCCAGCAGCTATGGTGGAGGGAGGACTGAAGCTTTCTTT